The rows below give T cell receptor beta chains drawn from one sample of a study of T-cell memory formation after mild COVID-19. TCRdb reprocessed the 5' RACE reads via MiXCR and lists one record per CDR3 protein. Of about half a million distinct CDR3 sequences listed, roughly 18% were seen once; the top ten hold around an eighth. Sequencing was performed on PBMCs or a T cell subset sorted from them (not recorded which). The receptors stem from an adult woman who had mild COVID-19 (a few samples of this study predate the infection). Cell type and time point are not known. Both conserved end residues are trimmed from each CDR3. A D gene is named only where the DNA matches it firmly. A row's size may be missing; if present it is once, few, many or a size class.

j_call: TRBJ2-7; d_call: NA; v_call: TRBV20-1; clone_size: few; cdr3_aa: SARDMGISGLYEQY
j_call: TRBJ2-3; d_call: NA; v_call: TRBV6-4; clone_size: NA; cdr3_aa: ASSEQGQGDTQY
j_call: TRBJ1-1; d_call: NA; v_call: TRBV6-1; clone_size: NA; cdr3_aa: ASNKGPGAGEAF
j_call: TRBJ1-3; d_call: NA; v_call: TRBV6-1; clone_size: NA; cdr3_aa: ASSEPYGGNTIY
j_call: TRBJ2-7; d_call: TRBD1; v_call: TRBV15; clone_size: NA; cdr3_aa: ATSRGQGDIYEQY
j_call: TRBJ1-3; d_call: NA; v_call: TRBV5-6; clone_size: few; cdr3_aa: ASSFGRQYFSGNTIY
j_call: TRBJ1-2; d_call: NA; v_call: TRBV6-5; clone_size: NA; cdr3_aa: ASSYSGRTYGYT
j_call: TRBJ2-7; d_call: NA; v_call: TRBV6-1; clone_size: NA; cdr3_aa: ASKGTSRYEQY
j_call: TRBJ2-1; d_call: TRBD2; v_call: TRBV20-1; clone_size: NA; cdr3_aa: SARDLIRAGVIFYNEQF
j_call: TRBJ2-7; d_call: NA; v_call: TRBV24-1; clone_size: once; cdr3_aa: ATSDQTENYEQY
j_call: TRBJ2-5; d_call: TRBD2; v_call: TRBV20-1; clone_size: few; cdr3_aa: SATSPGLAGETQY
j_call: TRBJ1-4; d_call: TRBD1; v_call: TRBV15; clone_size: few; cdr3_aa: ATSSPTGGLEKLF
j_call: TRBJ1-1; d_call: TRBD1; v_call: TRBV14; clone_size: NA; cdr3_aa: ASSQDLSGQGGDAEAF
j_call: TRBJ2-3; d_call: NA; v_call: TRBV14; clone_size: few; cdr3_aa: ASSQEVGGLSTDTQY
j_call: TRBJ2-3; d_call: TRBD2; v_call: TRBV7-2; clone_size: NA; cdr3_aa: ASSLIAGAFLARSTDTQY
j_call: TRBJ2-3; d_call: TRBD1; v_call: TRBV24-1; clone_size: NA; cdr3_aa: ATTKWTGEDSTDTQY
j_call: TRBJ1-5; d_call: TRBD1; v_call: TRBV25-1; clone_size: many; cdr3_aa: ASSEGDRGNQPQH
j_call: TRBJ1-4; d_call: NA; v_call: TRBV3-1; clone_size: NA; cdr3_aa: ASSQSGSEEF
j_call: TRBJ2-7; d_call: NA; v_call: TRBV2; clone_size: few; cdr3_aa: ASSEPGGLYEQY
j_call: TRBJ1-1; d_call: NA; v_call: TRBV6-2/TRBV6-3; clone_size: few; cdr3_aa: ASSYSRREAF
j_call: TRBJ2-3; d_call: NA; v_call: TRBV12-3/TRBV12-4; clone_size: few; cdr3_aa: ASRERLFTDTQY
j_call: TRBJ2-7; d_call: NA; v_call: TRBV27; clone_size: few; cdr3_aa: ASSRNWDTSYEQY
j_call: TRBJ1-5; d_call: NA; v_call: TRBV19; clone_size: few; cdr3_aa: ASQPWEGLGKIDNQPQH
j_call: TRBJ2-1; d_call: TRBD1; v_call: TRBV6-2/TRBV6-3; clone_size: NA; cdr3_aa: ASSSDRGLGQF
j_call: TRBJ2-1; d_call: TRBD2; v_call: TRBV20-1; clone_size: NA; cdr3_aa: SALLAASSYNEQF
j_call: TRBJ1-5; d_call: NA; v_call: TRBV10-3; clone_size: few; cdr3_aa: ASGKGDNQPQH
j_call: TRBJ1-6; d_call: NA; v_call: TRBV15; clone_size: many; cdr3_aa: ATSGSSYNSPLH
j_call: TRBJ1-5; d_call: NA; v_call: TRBV3-1; clone_size: NA; cdr3_aa: ASYPRGGNQPQH
j_call: TRBJ2-5; d_call: NA; v_call: TRBV9; clone_size: NA; cdr3_aa: ASSLSSYREGETQY
j_call: TRBJ1-1; d_call: NA; v_call: TRBV6-2/TRBV6-3; clone_size: NA; cdr3_aa: ASSREGGGTEAF
j_call: TRBJ2-3; d_call: NA; v_call: TRBV18; clone_size: few; cdr3_aa: ASSPRRQTTDTQY
j_call: TRBJ1-4; d_call: NA; v_call: TRBV12-3/TRBV12-4; clone_size: NA; cdr3_aa: ASRPGTSNEKLF
j_call: TRBJ2-2; d_call: NA; v_call: TRBV7-2; clone_size: few; cdr3_aa: ASSSPDVLNTGELF
j_call: TRBJ2-2; d_call: TRBD1; v_call: TRBV30; clone_size: few; cdr3_aa: AWTLTGPGELF
j_call: TRBJ2-1; d_call: NA; v_call: TRBV10-3; clone_size: NA; cdr3_aa: AISDFGGASNEQF
j_call: TRBJ2-3; d_call: NA; v_call: TRBV20-1; clone_size: many; cdr3_aa: SARDPRRGERQY
j_call: TRBJ2-5; d_call: NA; v_call: TRBV5-5; clone_size: NA; cdr3_aa: ASSLGLATEETQY
j_call: TRBJ1-1; d_call: NA; v_call: TRBV7-9; clone_size: few; cdr3_aa: ASSPNGQTANTEAF
j_call: TRBJ2-5; d_call: TRBD2; v_call: TRBV6-6; clone_size: NA; cdr3_aa: ASSYGREGETQY
j_call: TRBJ1-2; d_call: NA; v_call: TRBV7-2; clone_size: NA; cdr3_aa: ASSLAGAGEGYGYT
j_call: TRBJ2-2; d_call: NA; v_call: TRBV12-3/TRBV12-4; clone_size: few; cdr3_aa: ASSLLRGQANTGELF
j_call: TRBJ1-1; d_call: NA; v_call: TRBV12-3/TRBV12-4; clone_size: NA; cdr3_aa: ASSPGTPLHTEAF
j_call: TRBJ2-3; d_call: NA; v_call: TRBV18; clone_size: NA; cdr3_aa: ASSPEADTQY
j_call: TRBJ1-1; d_call: TRBD1; v_call: TRBV12-3/TRBV12-4; clone_size: few; cdr3_aa: ASSLDRAGTEAF
j_call: TRBJ2-2; d_call: TRBD1; v_call: TRBV7-8; clone_size: NA; cdr3_aa: ASSLQNRGNTGELI
j_call: TRBJ2-7; d_call: NA; v_call: TRBV20-1; clone_size: NA; cdr3_aa: SASPPLDLNEQY
j_call: TRBJ1-1; d_call: NA; v_call: TRBV24-1; clone_size: NA; cdr3_aa: ATSESGVMDTEAF
j_call: TRBJ2-7; d_call: TRBD2; v_call: TRBV9; clone_size: NA; cdr3_aa: ASSLGLAGDFYEQY
j_call: TRBJ2-1; d_call: NA; v_call: TRBV11-2; clone_size: NA; cdr3_aa: ASSLWASTYNEQF
j_call: TRBJ2-7; d_call: TRBD2; v_call: TRBV12-3/TRBV12-4; clone_size: NA; cdr3_aa: ASSPLAVGYEQY
j_call: TRBJ2-7; d_call: NA; v_call: TRBV5-1; clone_size: few; cdr3_aa: ASSSISGPAYEQY
j_call: TRBJ1-1; d_call: NA; v_call: TRBV3-1; clone_size: NA; cdr3_aa: ASSRGGGTEAF
j_call: TRBJ1-2; d_call: NA; v_call: TRBV5-1; clone_size: few; cdr3_aa: ASSLDQANYGYT
j_call: TRBJ2-3; d_call: NA; v_call: TRBV5-1; clone_size: NA; cdr3_aa: ASSQKGRTDTQY
j_call: TRBJ1-1; d_call: NA; v_call: TRBV5-1; clone_size: few; cdr3_aa: ASSLVGHTEAF
j_call: TRBJ1-6; d_call: NA; v_call: TRBV5-1; clone_size: NA; cdr3_aa: ASRGTESYNSPLH
j_call: TRBJ1-1; d_call: NA; v_call: TRBV30; clone_size: few; cdr3_aa: AWSVLTEAF
j_call: TRBJ2-5; d_call: TRBD2; v_call: TRBV14; clone_size: many; cdr3_aa: ASSRGPGGGASETQY
j_call: TRBJ2-2; d_call: NA; v_call: TRBV18; clone_size: many; cdr3_aa: ASSPSTGELF
j_call: TRBJ1-5; d_call: NA; v_call: TRBV5-5; clone_size: once; cdr3_aa: ASSQGLGLRQPQQ